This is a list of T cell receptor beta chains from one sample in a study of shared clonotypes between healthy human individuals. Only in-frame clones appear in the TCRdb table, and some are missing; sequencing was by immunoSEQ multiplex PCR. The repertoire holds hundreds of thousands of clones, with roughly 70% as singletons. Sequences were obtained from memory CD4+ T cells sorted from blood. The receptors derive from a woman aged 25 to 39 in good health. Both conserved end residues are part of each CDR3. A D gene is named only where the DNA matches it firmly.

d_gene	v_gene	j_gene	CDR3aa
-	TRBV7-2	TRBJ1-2	CASSPGAGRGGGYTF
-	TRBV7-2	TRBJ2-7	CASSSVAGGSYEQYF
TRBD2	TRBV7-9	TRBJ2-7	CASSLTGRGRLTNEQYF
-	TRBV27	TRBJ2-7	CASSLYYSHYEQYF
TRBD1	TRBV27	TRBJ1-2	CASGDRHNYGYTF
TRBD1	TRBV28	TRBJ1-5	CASSHLGQGGFGQPQHF
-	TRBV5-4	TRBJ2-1	CASSLLDGSSYNEQFF
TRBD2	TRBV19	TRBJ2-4	CASTTAGAGENIQYF
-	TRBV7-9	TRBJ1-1	CASSFPQNTEAFF
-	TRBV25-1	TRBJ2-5	CASSETERGGETQYF
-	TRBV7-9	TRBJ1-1	CASSLQQSEAFF
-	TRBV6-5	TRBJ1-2	CASRAGNHGYTF
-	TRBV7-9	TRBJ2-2	CASSSGALNSAGELFF
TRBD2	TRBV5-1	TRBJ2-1	CASSPLTSGSDSYNEQFF
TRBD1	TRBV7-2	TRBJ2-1	CASSIRQGTYNEQFF
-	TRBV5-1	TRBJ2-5	CASSFSTGRETQYF
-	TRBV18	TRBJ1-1	CASSPSTANTEAFF
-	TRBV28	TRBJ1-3	CASSFSGNTIYF
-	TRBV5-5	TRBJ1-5	CASSVTDTRQPQHF
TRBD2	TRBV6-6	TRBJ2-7	CASSPTPSGPYEQYF
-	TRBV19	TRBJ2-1	CASSTRYNEQFF
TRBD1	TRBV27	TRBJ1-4	CASSPLGTGQEKLFF
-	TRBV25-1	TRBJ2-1	CASSDSRGLEYNEQFF